The 27 T cell receptor beta chains below all came from one sample that was sequenced in a study of CD8+ T cells in alopecia areata. Treatment reported: oral pan-JAK inhibitor, 5-10 mg twice daily. Extracted from the samples, RNA was reverse transcribed into cDNA to serve as the sequencing template. TCRdb's copy holds only in-frame clones and misses some; the assay was immunoSEQ multiplex PCR. The repertoire holds about 100,000 clones, approximately 63% seen once, with about 16% in the top ten. This specimen was CD8+ T cells sorted from blood, taken between weeks 55 and 65, from a patient treated with tofacitinib. The receptors were sampled from a human donor with alopecia areata.

The chain employs TRBV5-1 and TRBJ2-1, with 9 bases identical to TRBD2. CDR3 length equals 16 residues. V shed 4 bases, J shed 7 bases, and the junction held 12 bases outside the gene matches. In germline, CDR1 is SGHRS, CDR2 YFSETQ. CDR3 nucleotide sequence: TGCGCCAGCAGCCCCACTGGGCGGGGGGGCTTTAATGAGCAGTTCTTC. Amino acids: CASSPTGRGGFNEQFF.

The CDR3: CASRGADKPYEQYF. CDR3 bases: TGTGCCAGCAGGGGGGCTGACAAGCCCTACGAGCAGTACTTC. The rearrangement joins TRBV6-5 to TRBJ2-7; D is possibly TRBD1 (6 bases). Trimming left V 6 bases short and J 2 bases short, with 14 bases between. Germline V lookup: CDR1 MNHEY, CDR2 SVGAGI. CDR3 size: 14 residues.

The chain combines TRBV27 with TRBJ2-7; TRBD2 agrees at 7 bases. After removal of 2 bases from V and 0 bases from J, the junction contained 4 bases not matched to a gene. The CDR3 length is 15 residues. Per germline, CDR1 MNHEY and CDR2 SMNVEV (reference sequence). The CDR3 reads CASSLRGGISYEQYF. The CDR3 DNA sequence: TGTGCCAGCAGTTTACGCGGGGGAATCTCCTACGAGCAGTACTTC.

This clone has more than one count but fewer than ten. The chain is built from TRBV10-3 and TRBJ2-2; D perhaps matches TRBD2 (7 bases). CDR3 size: 14 residues. Between the trimmed V and J ends, which lost 11 bases and 0 bases, there was a span of 13 bases. Per germline, CDR1 ENHRY and CDR2 SYGVKD. CDR3 in DNA: TGTGCCTCGGGGGGCTTTTCGAACACCGGGGAGCTGTTTTTT. This gives the protein CASGGFSNTGELFF.

This chain links TRBV15 with TRBJ2-1, with D possibly being TRBD2 (5 bases). Trimming left V 8 bases short and J 0 bases short, with 11 bases between. CDR3 length equals 14 residues. The V gene's germline CDR1 is LNHNV and CDR2 YYDKDF (reference sequence). In DNA form, the CDR3 reads TGTGCCACCGGACTTAGGCGCTCCTACAATGAGCAGTTCTTC. Translating it yields CATGLRRSYNEQFF.

V usage is TRBV27 and J usage is TRBJ2-1; D not certain. Germline CDR1 is MNHEY and CDR2 is SMNVEV (reference sequence). V lost 7 bases, J lost 2 bases, and 15 bases lay in between. The CDR3 runs to 15 residues. CDR3 loop: CASTPGPSTYNEQFF. In DNA, the CDR3 is TGTGCCAGCACCCCCGGACCATCCACCTACAATGAGCAGTTCTTC.

The chain recombines TRBV5-1 with TRBJ2-5; 7 nucleotides line up with TRBD2. The CDR3 has 15 residues. The V gene end was trimmed by 2 bases and the J gene end by 2 bases; junction bases not matched to a gene: 6. Germline loops: CDR1 SGHRS, CDR2 YFSETQ. Written as DNA, the CDR3 is TGCGCCAGCAGCTTTAGCGGGCAAATGCAAGAGACCCAGTACTTC. Its translation is CASSFSGQMQETQYF.

The chain employs TRBV11-2 and TRBJ2-7; D is unresolved. This CDR3 region has 14 residues. Germline V gene sequence: CDR1 SGHAT, CDR2 FQNNGV. V was trimmed by 3 bases and J by 3 bases, leaving 12 bases between them. The CDR3 is CASSFSQSGYEQYF. The CDR3 bases are TGTGCCAGCAGCTTCAGTCAATCCGGCTACGAGCAGTACTTC.

V usage is TRBV5-6 and J usage is TRBJ2-7; 9 bases are a match to TRBD2. Unmatched junction bases numbered 1, after V lost 2 bases and J lost 7 bases. There are 12 residues in the CDR3. Germline V gives CDR1 SGHDT, CDR2 YYEEEE. For the CDR3, the DNA is TGTGCCAGCAGCTTCCTAGCGGGGGAGCAGTACTTC. It is translated as CASSFLAGEQYF.

The V gene is TRBV7-6, the J gene TRBJ2-1; the match to TRBD2 covers 7 bases. The junction had 9 bases not matched to a gene; V was cut back by 3 bases and J by 7 bases. CDR1 and CDR2 (germline): SGHVS, FNYEAQ. The CDR3 is 15 residues long. The DNA of the CDR3 is TGTGCCAGCAGCTTCCTAGCGGTCTTCGGTAATGAGCAGTTCTTC. Protein: CASSFLAVFGNEQFF.

The chain recombines TRBV5-4 with TRBJ1-2; possible D gene TRBD1, 6 bases. Germline assignment: CDR1 SGHNT and CDR2 YYREEE (reference sequence). Trimming took off 2 bases at V and 4 bases at J, with 27 bases between the two ends. The length of the CDR3 is 19 residues. In DNA form, the CDR3 reads TGTGCCAGCAGCTTTGGCCCCGAGGCGGCAGGGGCGCCTACCTATGGCTACACCTTC. It translates to CASSFGPEAAGAPTYGYTF.

This clone has a handful of counts. The chain is built from TRBV25-1 and TRBJ1-1; 7 bases agree with TRBD1. Trimming removed 10 bases from V and 4 bases from J; junction bases left unmatched: 9. The CDR3 contains 13 residues. Germline CDR1 reads MGHDK; CDR2 reads SYGVNS. The CDR3 DNA reads TGTGCCACCCAGGACAGGCTGGGCACTGAAGCTTTCTTT. It specifies CATQDRLGTEAFF.

The gene calls are TRBV10-2 and TRBJ2-7; TRBD1 might be the D (6 bases). In germline, CDR1 is WSHSY, CDR2 SAAADI. The CDR3 has 12 residues. V was cut by 7 bases and J by 5 bases, with 12 bases left in between. CDR3 loop: CASKVGGDEQYF. As DNA, the CDR3 is TGCGCCAGCAAGGTAGGGGGTGACGAGCAGTACTTC.

The V call is TRBV15, the J call TRBJ2-2; 7 bases agree with TRBD2. CDR3 length: 12 residues. Trimming removed 5 bases from V and 7 bases from J; junction bases left unmatched: 1. CDR1 LNHNV and CDR2 YYDKDF come from the germline V gene (reference sequence). Here the CDR3 reads CATSGGGGELFF. CDR3 coding DNA: TGTGCCACCAGCGGGGGGGGCGGGGAGCTGTTTTTT.

V usage is TRBV6-5 and J usage is TRBJ1-2; TRBD1 aligns across 8 bases. Germline loops: CDR1 MNHEY, CDR2 SVGAGI. The CDR3 consists of 15 residues. Trimming cost V 2 bases and J 8 bases; bases outside gene matches: 10. For the CDR3, the DNA is TGTGCCAGCAGTTACGCCGTGGGACAGGTCTGGGGCTACACCTTC. Amino acids: CASSYAVGQVWGYTF.

The V gene is TRBV5-1, the J gene TRBJ2-2; a possible D gene is TRBD1 (5 bases). V was cut by 4 bases and J by 0 bases, with 13 bases left in between. Germline lookup yields CDR1 SGHRS and CDR2 YFSETQ. The CDR3 loop spans 16 amino acids. In DNA, the CDR3 is TGCGCCAGCAGCCGAATAACGACAGCGAACACCGGGGAGCTGTTTTTT. Translating it yields CASSRITTANTGELFF.

This clone showed up just a few times. The genes are TRBV19 and TRBJ2-1, with 11 positions matching TRBD2. Germline assignment: CDR1 LNHDA and CDR2 SQIVND (reference sequence). The ends lost 7 bases at V and 8 bases at J; junction bases unmatched: 10. The CDR3 loop spans 15 amino acids. DNA of the CDR3: TGTGCCAGTACCCTAACTAGCGGGGGAATGCATGAGCAGTTCTTC. Translating it yields CASTLTSGGMHEQFF.

This chain's CDR3 is CASSAMYSNQPQHF. The CDR3 nucleotides read TGTGCCAGCAGCGCAATGTATAGCAATCAGCCCCAGCATTTT. The genes are TRBV27 and TRBJ1-5; D remains ambiguous. Germline CDR1 is MNHEY and CDR2 is SMNVEV (reference sequence). The V end was cut by 6 bases, the J end by 0 bases, with 9 bases between. This CDR3 region has 14 residues.

The rearrangement uses TRBV7-9 and TRBJ1-5; D gene ambiguous. Germline V lookup: CDR1 SEHNR, CDR2 FQNEAQ (reference sequence). V lost 1 base and J 1 base, leaving 14 bases between the germline ends. This CDR3 contains 17 residues. CDR3 loop: CASSLDPGPASNQPQHF. The DNA for the CDR3 is TGTGCCAGCAGCTTAGATCCGGGCCCAGCCAGCAATCAGCCCCAGCATTTT.

The gene calls are TRBV5-1 and TRBJ1-2; D remains ambiguous. The V end was cut by 2 bases, the J end by 0 bases, with 2 bases between. Germline V lookup: CDR1 SGHRS, CDR2 YFSETQ. The CDR3 extends over 12 amino acids. CDR3: CASSFSNYGYTF. CDR3 DNA: TGCGCCAGCAGCTTCTCTAACTATGGCTACACCTTC.

Remarks on this clone: This specimen includes other DNA sequences encoding the same CDR3. The CDR3 sequence: CATSRDLTRRELFF. CDR3 coding DNA: TGTGCCACCAGCAGAGATCTGACCCGCCGGGAGCTGTTTTTT. The V call is TRBV15, the J call TRBJ2-2; D is undetermined. The germline CDR1 and CDR2 sequences are LNHNV and YYDKDF (reference sequence). The CDR3 contains 14 residues. V was shortened by 0 bases and J by 9 bases, with 11 bases between the two germline ends.

V and J are TRBV2 and TRBJ1-4; 8 bases are a match to TRBD1. Unmatched junction bases numbered 10, after V lost 8 bases and J lost 5 bases. CDR1 and CDR2 (germline): SNHLY, FYNNEI. This CDR3 contains 15 residues. CDR3 amino acids: CASWVRTGLNEKLFF. CDR3 bases: TGTGCCAGCTGGGTGCGGACAGGGCTCAATGAAAAACTGTTTTTT.

This sequence joins TRBV7-9 and TRBJ2-7; the D call may be TRBD1 or TRBD2 (6 bases each). V was cut by 3 bases and J by 5 bases, with 8 bases left in between. CDR1 is SEHNR, CDR2 FQNEAQ, per germline (reference sequence). The CDR3 consists of 12 residues. CDR3 amino acids: CASSLGGDEQYF. The DNA for the CDR3 is TGTGCCAGCAGCTTGGGGGGCGACGAGCAGTACTTC. Together with reference TRBV7-9 and TRBJ2-7, the CDR3 gives the full variable domain: DTGVSQNPRHKITKRGQNVTFRCDPISEHNRLYWYRQTLGQGPEFLTYFQNEAQLEKSRLLSDRFSAERPKGSFSTLEIQRTEQGDSAMYLCASSLGGDEQYFGPGTRLTVT.

The gene calls are TRBV2 and TRBJ2-7; D not resolved. The CDR3 has 11 residues. Per germline, CDR1 SNHLY and CDR2 FYNNEI. Trimming shortened V by 1 base and J by 4 bases, and 2 bases separated the two germline ends. The CDR3 DNA is TGTGCCAGCAGTGAAGGGTACGAGCAGTACTTC. Protein sequence: CASSEGYEQYF.

This clone showed up just a few times. The rearrangement uses TRBV19 and TRBJ2-3; D unresolved. The CDR3 spans 15 residues. Germline values: CDR1 LNHDA, CDR2 SQIVND (reference sequence). V was trimmed by 1 base and J by 2 bases, leaving 10 bases between them. CDR3 residues: CASSIAEYYTDTQYF. The CDR3 DNA reads TGTGCCAGTAGTATAGCGGAGTACTACACAGATACGCAGTATTTT.

The J gene is TRBJ2-7, the V gene TRBV5-6; D perhaps matches TRBD1 (5 bases). Per germline, CDR1 SGHDT and CDR2 YYEEEE. V was cut by 2 bases and J by 5 bases, with 8 bases left in between. The CDR3 length is 12 residues. DNA of the CDR3: TGTGCCAGCAGCTTCCTAGGGGACGAGCAGTACTTC. Translated, it gives CASSFLGDEQYF.

The chain recombines TRBV27 with TRBJ2-7; D is unresolved. CDR1 is MNHEY, CDR2 SMNVEV, per germline (reference sequence). The CDR3 consists of 10 residues. Trimming shortened V by 8 bases and J by 3 bases, and 5 bases separated the two germline ends. For the CDR3, the DNA is TGTGCCAGCGGAGACTACGAGCAGTACTTC. As protein: CASGDYEQYF.